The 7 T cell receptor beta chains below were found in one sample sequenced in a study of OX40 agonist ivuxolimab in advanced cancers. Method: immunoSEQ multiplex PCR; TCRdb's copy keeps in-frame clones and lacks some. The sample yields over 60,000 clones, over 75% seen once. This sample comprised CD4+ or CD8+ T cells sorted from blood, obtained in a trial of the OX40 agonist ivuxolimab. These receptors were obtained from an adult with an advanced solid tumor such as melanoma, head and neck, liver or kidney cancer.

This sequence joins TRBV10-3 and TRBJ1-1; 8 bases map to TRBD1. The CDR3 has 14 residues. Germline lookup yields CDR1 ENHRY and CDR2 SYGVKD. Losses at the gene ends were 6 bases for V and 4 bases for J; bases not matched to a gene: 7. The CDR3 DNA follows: TGTGCCATCAGCCAGGGGGCGCGAGGCACTGAAGCTTTCTTT. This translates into CAISQGARGTEAFF.

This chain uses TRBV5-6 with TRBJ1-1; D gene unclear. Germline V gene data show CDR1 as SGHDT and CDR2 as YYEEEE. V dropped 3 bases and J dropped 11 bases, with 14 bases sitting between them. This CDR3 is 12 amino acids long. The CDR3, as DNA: TGTGCCAGCAGCTCAAGACCCAATGGGGCTTTCTTT. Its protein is CASSSRPNGAFF.

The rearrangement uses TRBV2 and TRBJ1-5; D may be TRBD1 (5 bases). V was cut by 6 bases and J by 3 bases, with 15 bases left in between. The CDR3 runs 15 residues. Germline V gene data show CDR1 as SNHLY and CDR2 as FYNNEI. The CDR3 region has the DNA TGTGCCAGCAGGGAGGGCAGGGCCCCCAATCAGCCCCAGCATTTT. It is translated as CASREGRAPNQPQHF.

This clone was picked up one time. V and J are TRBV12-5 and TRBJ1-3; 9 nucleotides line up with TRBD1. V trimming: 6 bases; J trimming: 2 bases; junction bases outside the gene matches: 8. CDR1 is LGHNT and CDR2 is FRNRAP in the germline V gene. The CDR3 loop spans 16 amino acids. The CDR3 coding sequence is TGTGCTAGTGGACGGCCGGACAGGGGACCTGGAAACACCATATATTTT. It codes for CASGRPDRGPGNTIYF.

The CDR3 sequence: CASSPGQHNQPQHF. The CDR3 DNA follows: TGTGCCAGCTCACCGGGCCAGCACAATCAGCCCCAGCATTTT. This chain uses TRBV18 with TRBJ1-5; no clear D gene. CDR3 length: 14 amino acids. V was trimmed by 3 bases and J by 3 bases, leaving 9 bases between them. Germline V gene lookup returns CDR1 KGHSH and CDR2 LQKENI.

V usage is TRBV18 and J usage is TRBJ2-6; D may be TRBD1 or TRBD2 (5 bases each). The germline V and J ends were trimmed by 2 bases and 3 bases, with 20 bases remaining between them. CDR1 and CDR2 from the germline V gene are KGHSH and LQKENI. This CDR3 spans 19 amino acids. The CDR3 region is CASSPSPRGQVGGANVLTF. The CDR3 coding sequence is TGTGCCAGCTCACCATCCCCTCGGGGCCAGGTGGGTGGGGCCAACGTCCTGACTTTC.

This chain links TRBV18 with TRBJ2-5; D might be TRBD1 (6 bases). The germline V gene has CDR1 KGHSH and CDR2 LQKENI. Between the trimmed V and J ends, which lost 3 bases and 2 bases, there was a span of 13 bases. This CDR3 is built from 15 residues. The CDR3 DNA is TGTGCCAGCTCACCCTCGGGCACAGGGCAAGAGACCCAGTACTTC. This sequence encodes CASSPSGTGQETQYF.